This T cell receptor beta chain was captured by sequencing in a study of blood T cell repertoires in COVID-19. Study in general: Acute and convalescent COVID-19 samples came from the United States, Italy and Spain. T cells, B-cell-depleted T cells, or PBMCs supplied cDNA or gDNA.

Profiled with immunoSEQ multiplex PCR; TCRdb holds only in-frame clones, not every one. The sample contains over 200,000 clones, around nine tenths of which appear only once. This CDR3 has 15 amino acids. Trimming left V 2 bases short and J 6 bases short, with 17 bases between. Germline values: CDR1 MNHEY, CDR2 SVGAGI. The source material was peripheral blood. This clonotype was sampled from a man aged 60-69 years with COVID-19, enrolled during active disease. The chain links TRBV6-5 to TRBJ2-7, with D possibly matching TRBD1 (6 bases). For the CDR3, the DNA is TGTGCCAGCAGTTACCAGGGGTCCTACTCAAGCGAGCAGTACTTC. Protein sequence: CASSYQGSYSSEQYF.